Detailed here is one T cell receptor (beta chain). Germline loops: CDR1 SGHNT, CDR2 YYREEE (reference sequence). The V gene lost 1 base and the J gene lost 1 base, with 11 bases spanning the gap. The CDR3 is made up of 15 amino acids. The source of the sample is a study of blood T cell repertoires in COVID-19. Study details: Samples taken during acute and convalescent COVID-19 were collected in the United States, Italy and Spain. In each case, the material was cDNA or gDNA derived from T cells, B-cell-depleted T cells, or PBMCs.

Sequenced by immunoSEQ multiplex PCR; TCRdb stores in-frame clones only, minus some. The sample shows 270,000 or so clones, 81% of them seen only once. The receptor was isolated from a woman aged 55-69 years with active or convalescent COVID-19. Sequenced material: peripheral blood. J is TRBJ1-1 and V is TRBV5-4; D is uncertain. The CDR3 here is CASSLITHRNTEAFF. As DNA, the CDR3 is TGTGCCAGCAGCTTGATCACTCACAGGAACACTGAAGCTTTCTTT.